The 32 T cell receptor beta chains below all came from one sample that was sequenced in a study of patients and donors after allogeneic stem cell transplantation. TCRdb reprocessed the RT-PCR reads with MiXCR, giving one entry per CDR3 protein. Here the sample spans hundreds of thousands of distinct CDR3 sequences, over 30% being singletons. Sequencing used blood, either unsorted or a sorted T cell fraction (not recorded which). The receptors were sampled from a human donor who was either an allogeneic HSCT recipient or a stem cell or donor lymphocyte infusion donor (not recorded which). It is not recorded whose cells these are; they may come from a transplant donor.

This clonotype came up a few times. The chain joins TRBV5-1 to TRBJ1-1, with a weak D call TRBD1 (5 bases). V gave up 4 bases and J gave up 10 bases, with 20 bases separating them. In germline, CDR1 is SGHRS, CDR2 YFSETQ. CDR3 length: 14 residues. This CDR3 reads CASSEGIRGAGAFF. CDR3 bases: TGCGCCAGCAGCGAAGGTATAAGGGGCGCGGGAGCTTTCTTT.

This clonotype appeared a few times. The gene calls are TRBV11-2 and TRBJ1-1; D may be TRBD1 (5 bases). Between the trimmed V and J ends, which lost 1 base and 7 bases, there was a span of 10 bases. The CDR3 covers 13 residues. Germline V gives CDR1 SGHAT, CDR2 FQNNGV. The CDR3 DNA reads TGTGCCAGCAGCTTAGCAAGACAGAATGAAGCTTTCTTT. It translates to CASSLARQNEAFF.

For the CDR3, the DNA is TGTGCCAGCAGCTTAACGCGGCAGGGTTGGGAGACCCAGTACTTC. It encodes CASSLTRQGWETQYF. The chain couples TRBV7-9 to TRBJ2-5; possible D gene TRBD1, 5 bases. Germline V CDR1 and CDR2: SEHNR, FQNEAQ (reference sequence). This CDR3 has 15 amino acids. V shed 2 bases and J shed 5 bases, with 15 bases lying between them.

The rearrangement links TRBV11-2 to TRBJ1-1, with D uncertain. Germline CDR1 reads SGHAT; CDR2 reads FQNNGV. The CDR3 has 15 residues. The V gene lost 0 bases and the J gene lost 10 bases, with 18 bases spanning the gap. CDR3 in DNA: TGTGCCAGCAGCTTAGATCCCCCTCCCCTCAGCGGAGCTTTCTTT. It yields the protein CASSLDPPPLSGAFF.

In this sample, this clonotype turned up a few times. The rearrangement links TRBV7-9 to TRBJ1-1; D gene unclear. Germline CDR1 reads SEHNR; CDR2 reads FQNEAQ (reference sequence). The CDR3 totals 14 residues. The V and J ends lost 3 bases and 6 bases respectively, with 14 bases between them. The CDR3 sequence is CASSFLRSNSEAFF. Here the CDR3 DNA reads TGTGCCAGCAGCTTTCTCCGCAGTAATTCTGAAGCTTTCTTT.

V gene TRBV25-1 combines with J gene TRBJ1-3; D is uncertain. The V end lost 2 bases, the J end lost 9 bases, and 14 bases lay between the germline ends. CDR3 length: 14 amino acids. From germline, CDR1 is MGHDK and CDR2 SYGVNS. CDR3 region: CASSERAVGSTIYF. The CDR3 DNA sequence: TGTGCCAGCAGTGAACGGGCAGTCGGGAGCACCATATATTTT.

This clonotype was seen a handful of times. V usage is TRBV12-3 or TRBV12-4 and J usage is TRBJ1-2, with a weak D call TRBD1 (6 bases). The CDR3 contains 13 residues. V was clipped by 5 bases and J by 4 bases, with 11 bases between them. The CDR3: CASSVTGTYGYTF. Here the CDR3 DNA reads TGTGCCAGCAGTGTAACAGGGACCTATGGCTACACCTTC.

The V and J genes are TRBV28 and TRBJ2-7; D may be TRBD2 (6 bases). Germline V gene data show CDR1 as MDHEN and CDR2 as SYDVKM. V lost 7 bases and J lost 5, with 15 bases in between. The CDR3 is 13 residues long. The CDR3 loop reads CASTPAGQNEQYF. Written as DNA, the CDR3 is TGTGCCAGCACCCCCGCGGGGCAGAACGAGCAGTACTTC.

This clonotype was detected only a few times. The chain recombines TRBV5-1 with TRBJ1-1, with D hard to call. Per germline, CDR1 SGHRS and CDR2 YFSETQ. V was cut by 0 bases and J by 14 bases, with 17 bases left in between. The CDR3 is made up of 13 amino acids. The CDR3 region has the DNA TGCGCCAGCAGCTTGGGGCCAGCGGACGGGGAGTTCTTT. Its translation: CASSLGPADGEFF.

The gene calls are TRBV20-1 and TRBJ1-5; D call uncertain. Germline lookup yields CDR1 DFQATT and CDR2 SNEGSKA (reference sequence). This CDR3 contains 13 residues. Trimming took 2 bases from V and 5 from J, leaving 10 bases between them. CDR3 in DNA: TGCAGTGCTAGAAGTCAGGTGTATCAGCCCCAGCATTTT. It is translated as CSARSQVYQPQHF.

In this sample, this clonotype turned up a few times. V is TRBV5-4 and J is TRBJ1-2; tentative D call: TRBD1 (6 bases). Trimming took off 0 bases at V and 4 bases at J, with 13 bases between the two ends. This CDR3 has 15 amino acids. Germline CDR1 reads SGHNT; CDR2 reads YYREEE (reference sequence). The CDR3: CASSLGRTGSYGYTF. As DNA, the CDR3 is TGTGCCAGCAGCTTGGGTCGAACAGGGTCCTATGGCTACACCTTC.

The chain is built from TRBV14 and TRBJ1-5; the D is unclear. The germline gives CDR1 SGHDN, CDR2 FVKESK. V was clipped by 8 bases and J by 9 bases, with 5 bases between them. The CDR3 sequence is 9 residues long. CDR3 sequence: CASLRPQHF. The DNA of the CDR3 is TGTGCCAGCCTCCGGCCCCAGCATTTT.

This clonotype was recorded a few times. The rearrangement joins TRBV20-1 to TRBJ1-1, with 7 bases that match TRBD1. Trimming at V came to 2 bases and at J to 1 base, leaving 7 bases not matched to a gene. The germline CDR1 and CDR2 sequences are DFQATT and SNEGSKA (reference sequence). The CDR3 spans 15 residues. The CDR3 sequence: CSARLRQGQNTEAFF. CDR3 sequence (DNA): TGCAGTGCTAGACTAAGACAGGGCCAGAACACTGAAGCTTTCTTT.

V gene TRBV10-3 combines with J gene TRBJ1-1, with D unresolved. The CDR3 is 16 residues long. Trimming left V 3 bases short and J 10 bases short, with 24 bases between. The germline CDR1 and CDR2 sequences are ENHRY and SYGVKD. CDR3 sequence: CAISETQSRPQMGAFF. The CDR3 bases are TGTGCCATCAGTGAAACCCAATCAAGGCCTCAAATGGGAGCTTTCTTT.

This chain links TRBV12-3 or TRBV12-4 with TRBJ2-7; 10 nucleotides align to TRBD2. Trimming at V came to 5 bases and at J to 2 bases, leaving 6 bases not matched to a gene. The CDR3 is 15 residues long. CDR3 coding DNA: TGTGCCAGCAGTCCCGGACTAGCGGCCGCCTACGAGCAGTACTTC. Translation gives CASSPGLAAAYEQYF.

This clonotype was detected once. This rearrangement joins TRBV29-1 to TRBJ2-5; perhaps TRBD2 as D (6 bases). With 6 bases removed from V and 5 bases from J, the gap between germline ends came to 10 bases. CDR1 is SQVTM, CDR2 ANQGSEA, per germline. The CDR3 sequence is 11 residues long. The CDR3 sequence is CSVLSGETQYF. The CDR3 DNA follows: TGCAGCGTATTAAGCGGGGAGACCCAGTACTTC.

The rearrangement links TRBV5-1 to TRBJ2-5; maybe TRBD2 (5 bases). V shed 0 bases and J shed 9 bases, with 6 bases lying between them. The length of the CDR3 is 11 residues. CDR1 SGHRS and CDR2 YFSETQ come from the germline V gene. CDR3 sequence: CASSLDGAQYF. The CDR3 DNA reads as TGCGCCAGCAGCTTGGACGGGGCCCAGTACTTC.

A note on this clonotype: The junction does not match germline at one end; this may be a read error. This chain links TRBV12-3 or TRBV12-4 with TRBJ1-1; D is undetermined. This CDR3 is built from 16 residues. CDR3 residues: CASGLETLGTNTEAFF. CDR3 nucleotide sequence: TGTGCCAGCGGTTTAGAAACCCTGGGTACTAACACTGAAGCTTTCTTT.

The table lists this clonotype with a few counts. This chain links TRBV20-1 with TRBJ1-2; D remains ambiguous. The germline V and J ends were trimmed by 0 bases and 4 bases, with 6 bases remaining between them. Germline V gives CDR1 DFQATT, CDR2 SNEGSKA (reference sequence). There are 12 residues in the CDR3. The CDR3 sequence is CSARDRPYGYTF. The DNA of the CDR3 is TGCAGTGCTAGAGATCGGCCCTATGGCTACACCTTC.

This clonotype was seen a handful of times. CDR3 loop: CASSLVPSNYGYTF. The CDR3 DNA follows: TGCGCCAGCAGCTTGGTACCGAGTAACTATGGCTACACCTTC. The rearrangement links TRBV5-1 to TRBJ1-2; D gene unclear. The V gene's germline CDR1 is SGHRS and CDR2 YFSETQ. This CDR3 comprises 14 residues. The ends were cut back, 0 bases at V and 1 base at J, with 7 bases in the middle.

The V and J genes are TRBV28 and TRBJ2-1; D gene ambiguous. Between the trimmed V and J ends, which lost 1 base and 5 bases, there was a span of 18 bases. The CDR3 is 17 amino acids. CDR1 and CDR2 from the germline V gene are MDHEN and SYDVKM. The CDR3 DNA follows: TGTGCCAGCAGTTTATATCCAGGTCGCCCCAATAACAATGAGCAGTTCTTC. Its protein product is CASSLYPGRPNNNEQFF.

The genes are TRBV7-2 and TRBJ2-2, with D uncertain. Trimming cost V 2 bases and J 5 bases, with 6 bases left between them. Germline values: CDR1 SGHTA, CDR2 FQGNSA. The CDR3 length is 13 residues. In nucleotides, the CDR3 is TGTGCCAGCAGCTTACTGGGAACCGGGGAGCTGTTTTTT. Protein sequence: CASSLLGTGELFF.

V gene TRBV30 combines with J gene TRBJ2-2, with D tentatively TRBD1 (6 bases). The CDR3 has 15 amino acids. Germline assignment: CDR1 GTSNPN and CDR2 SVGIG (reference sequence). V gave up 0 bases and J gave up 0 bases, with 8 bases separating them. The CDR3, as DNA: TGTGCCTGGAGTGTGGACAGAGCGAACACCGGGGAGCTGTTTTTT. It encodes CAWSVDRANTGELFF.

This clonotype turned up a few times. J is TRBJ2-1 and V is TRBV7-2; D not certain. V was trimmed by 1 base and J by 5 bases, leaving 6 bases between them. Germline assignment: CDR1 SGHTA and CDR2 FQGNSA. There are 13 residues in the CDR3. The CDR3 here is CASSLERDNEQFF. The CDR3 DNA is TGTGCCAGCAGCTTAGAAAGGGACAATGAGCAGTTCTTC.

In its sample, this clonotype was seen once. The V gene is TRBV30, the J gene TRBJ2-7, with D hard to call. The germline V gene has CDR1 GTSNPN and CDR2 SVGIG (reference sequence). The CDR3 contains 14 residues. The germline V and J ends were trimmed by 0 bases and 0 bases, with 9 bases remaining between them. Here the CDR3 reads CAWSVGPRSYEQYF. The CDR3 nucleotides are TGTGCCTGGAGTGTAGGGCCCCGCTCCTACGAGCAGTACTTC.

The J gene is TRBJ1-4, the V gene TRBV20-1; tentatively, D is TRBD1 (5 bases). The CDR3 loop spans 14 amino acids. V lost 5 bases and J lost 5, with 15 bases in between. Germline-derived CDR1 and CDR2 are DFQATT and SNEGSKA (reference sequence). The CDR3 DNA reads TGCAGTGCTCAAGAGGGGAGGTTAAATGAAAAACTGTTTTTT. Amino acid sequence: CSAQEGRLNEKLFF.

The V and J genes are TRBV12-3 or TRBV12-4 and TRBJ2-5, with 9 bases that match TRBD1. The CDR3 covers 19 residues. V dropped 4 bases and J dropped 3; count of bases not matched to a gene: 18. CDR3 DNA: TGTGCCAGCAGTTCGGACAGGGGTGGACCAGAGCGTCTTGAAGAGACCCAGTACTTC. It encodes CASSSDRGGPERLEETQYF.

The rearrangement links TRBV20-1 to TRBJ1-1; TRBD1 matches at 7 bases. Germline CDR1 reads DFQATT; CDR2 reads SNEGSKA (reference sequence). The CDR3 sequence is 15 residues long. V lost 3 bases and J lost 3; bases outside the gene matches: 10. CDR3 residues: CSARKDRAWYTEAFF. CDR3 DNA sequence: TGCAGTGCTAGGAAAGACAGGGCGTGGTACACTGAAGCTTTCTTT.

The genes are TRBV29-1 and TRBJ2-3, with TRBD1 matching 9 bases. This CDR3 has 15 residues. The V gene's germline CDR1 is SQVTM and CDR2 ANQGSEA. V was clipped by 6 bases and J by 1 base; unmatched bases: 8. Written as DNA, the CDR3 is TGCAGCGTCGCCGGGACAGGGAGCGGCACAGATACGCAGTATTTT. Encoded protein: CSVAGTGSGTDTQYF.

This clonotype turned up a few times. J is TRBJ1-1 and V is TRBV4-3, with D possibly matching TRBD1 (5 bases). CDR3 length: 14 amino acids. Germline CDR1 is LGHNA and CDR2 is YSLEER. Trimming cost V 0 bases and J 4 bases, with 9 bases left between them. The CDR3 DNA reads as TGCGCCAGCAGCCAAGATGCGGGGGGCACTGAAGCTTTCTTT. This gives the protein CASSQDAGGTEAFF.

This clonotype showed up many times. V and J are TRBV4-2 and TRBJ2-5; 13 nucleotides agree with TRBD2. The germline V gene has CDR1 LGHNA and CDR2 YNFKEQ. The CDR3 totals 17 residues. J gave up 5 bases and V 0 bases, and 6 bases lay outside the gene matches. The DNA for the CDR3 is TGTGCCAGCAGCCAAGATATACTAGCGGGGGGGGTGGAGACCCAGTACTTC. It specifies CASSQDILAGGVETQYF.

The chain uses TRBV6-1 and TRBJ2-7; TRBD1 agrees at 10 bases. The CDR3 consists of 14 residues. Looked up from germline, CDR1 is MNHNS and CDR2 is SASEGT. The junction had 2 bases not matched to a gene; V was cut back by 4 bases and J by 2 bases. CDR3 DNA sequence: TGTGCCAGCAGTGCCGGGACAGGGGCCTACGAGCAGTACTTC. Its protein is CASSAGTGAYEQYF.